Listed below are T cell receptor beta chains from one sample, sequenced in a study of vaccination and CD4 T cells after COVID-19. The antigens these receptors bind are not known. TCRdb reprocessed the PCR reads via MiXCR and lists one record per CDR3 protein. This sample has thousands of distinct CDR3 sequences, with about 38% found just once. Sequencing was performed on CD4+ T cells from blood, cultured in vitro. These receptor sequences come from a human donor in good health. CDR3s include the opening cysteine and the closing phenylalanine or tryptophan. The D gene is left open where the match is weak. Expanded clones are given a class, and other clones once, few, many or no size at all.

cdr3_aa: CASRRDKGSQPQHF
cdr3_nt: TGTGCCAGCAGGAGAGACAAGGGAAGCCAGCCCCAGCATTTT
v_call: TRBV6-1
clone_size: -
j_call: TRBJ1-5
d_call: -

cdr3_aa: CSARDRGGYGYTF
cdr3_nt: TGCAGTGCTAGAGATAGGGGGGGGTATGGCTACACCTTC
v_call: TRBV20-1
clone_size: -
j_call: TRBJ1-2
d_call: -

cdr3_aa: CSAPQGGGYTF
cdr3_nt: TGCAGTGCGCCTCAGGGGGGTGGCTACACCTTC
v_call: TRBV20-1
clone_size: -
j_call: TRBJ1-2
d_call: TRBD1

cdr3_aa: CATLRGEFIQYF
cdr3_nt: TGTGCCACCCTCAGAGGGGAGTTCATTCAGTACTTC
v_call: TRBV5-8
clone_size: few
j_call: TRBJ2-4
d_call: -

cdr3_aa: CVTSRDPTSQYEQYF
cdr3_nt: TGTGTCACCAGCAGAGATCCGACGTCCCAATACGAGCAGTACTTC
v_call: TRBV15
clone_size: -
j_call: TRBJ2-7
d_call: -

cdr3_aa: CATSGQPNTEAFF
cdr3_nt: TGTGCCACCTCGGGACAGCCGAACACTGAAGCTTTCTTT
v_call: TRBV6-2/TRBV6-3
clone_size: -
j_call: TRBJ1-1
d_call: TRBD1

cdr3_aa: CASSVTGVSNQPQHF
cdr3_nt: TGTGCCAGCTCAGTTACAGGAGTTAGCAATCAGCCCCAGCATTTT
v_call: TRBV18
clone_size: -
j_call: TRBJ1-5
d_call: -

cdr3_aa: CASSKRDASSYNEQFF
cdr3_nt: TGTGCCAGTAGTAAAAGGGACGCGAGCTCCTACAATGAGCAGTTCTTC
v_call: TRBV19
clone_size: -
j_call: TRBJ2-1
d_call: -

cdr3_aa: CASTLGVDQPQHF
cdr3_nt: TGTGCCAGCACTCTCGGAGTGGATCAGCCCCAGCATTTT
v_call: TRBV2
clone_size: few
j_call: TRBJ1-5
d_call: -

cdr3_aa: CSAPTFETQYF
cdr3_nt: TGCAGTGCTCCCACTTTTGAGACCCAGTACTTC
v_call: TRBV20-1
clone_size: -
j_call: TRBJ2-5
d_call: -

cdr3_aa: CASSTPGDGGTGELFF
cdr3_nt: TGTGCCAGCAGCACTCCTGGGGACGGGGGGACCGGGGAGCTGTTTTTT
v_call: TRBV7-3
clone_size: -
j_call: TRBJ2-2
d_call: TRBD2

cdr3_aa: CASTWTSQKETQYF
cdr3_nt: TGTGCCAGCACCTGGACTAGCCAAAAAGAGACCCAGTACTTC
v_call: TRBV6-1
clone_size: few
j_call: TRBJ2-5
d_call: TRBD2

cdr3_aa: CASQTSGVTDTQYF
cdr3_nt: TGCGCCAGCCAGACTAGCGGGGTCACAGATACGCAGTATTTT
v_call: TRBV5-1
clone_size: -
j_call: TRBJ2-3
d_call: TRBD2

cdr3_aa: CASSADPDRANEQFF
cdr3_nt: TGTGCCAGCAGTGCAGATCCTGACAGGGCCAATGAGCAGTTCTTC
v_call: TRBV6-4
clone_size: few
j_call: TRBJ2-1
d_call: TRBD1

cdr3_aa: CASSYSTGPNQPQHF
cdr3_nt: TGTGCCAGCAGTTACTCGACAGGGCCCAATCAGCCCCAGCATTTT
v_call: TRBV6-5
clone_size: few
j_call: TRBJ1-5
d_call: TRBD1

cdr3_aa: CASSEPFTGVNTEAFF
cdr3_nt: TGTGCCAGCAGTGAACCCTTTACAGGAGTGAACACTGAAGCTTTCTTT
v_call: TRBV2
clone_size: -
j_call: TRBJ1-1
d_call: -

cdr3_aa: CASSPTDLSGANVLTF
cdr3_nt: TGTGCCAGCAGCCCTACTGATCTCTCTGGGGCCAACGTCCTGACTTTC
v_call: TRBV7-7
clone_size: -
j_call: TRBJ2-6
d_call: -

cdr3_aa: CASSLDFVGNEQFF
cdr3_nt: TGTGCTAGCAGCTTAGATTTTGTGGGCAATGAGCAGTTCTTC
v_call: TRBV7-7
clone_size: few
j_call: TRBJ2-1
d_call: -

cdr3_aa: CASSRQGNSPLHF
cdr3_nt: TGTGCCAGCAGTCGACAGGGGAATTCACCCCTCCACTTT
v_call: TRBV6-1
clone_size: few
j_call: TRBJ1-6
d_call: TRBD1

cdr3_aa: CASVSTGVGQPQHF
cdr3_nt: TGTGCCAGCGTATCTACAGGGGTAGGTCAGCCCCAGCATTTT
v_call: TRBV7-2
clone_size: -
j_call: TRBJ1-5
d_call: TRBD1

cdr3_aa: CSARGSVQETQYF
cdr3_nt: TGCAGTGCTAGAGGGAGCGTCCAAGAGACCCAGTACTTC
v_call: TRBV20-1
clone_size: medium-sized
j_call: TRBJ2-5
d_call: -

cdr3_aa: CASSEKGFESPLHF
cdr3_nt: TGTGCCAGCAGTGAAAAAGGGTTTGAATCACCCCTCCACTTT
v_call: TRBV2
clone_size: -
j_call: TRBJ1-6
d_call: -

cdr3_aa: CASSPQSYTGELFF
cdr3_nt: TGTGCCAGCAGTCCCCAGTCTTACACCGGGGAGCTGTTTTTT
v_call: TRBV6-1
clone_size: few
j_call: TRBJ2-2
d_call: -

cdr3_aa: CASSSVWDMIMNTEAFF
cdr3_nt: TGTGCCAGCAGCTCCGTATGGGACATGATTATGAACACTGAAGCTTTCTTT
v_call: TRBV7-9
clone_size: -
j_call: TRBJ1-1
d_call: -

cdr3_aa: CSARDLTHLTPEAFF
cdr3_nt: TGCAGTGCTAGAGATCTCACCCATCTCACCCCTGAAGCTTTCTTT
v_call: TRBV20-1
clone_size: few
j_call: TRBJ1-1
d_call: -

cdr3_aa: CSARDLSGGPQDEQYF
cdr3_nt: TGCAGTGCTAGAGATTTGAGTGGCGGCCCTCAGGACGAGCAGTACTTC
v_call: TRBV20-1
clone_size: few
j_call: TRBJ2-7
d_call: -

cdr3_aa: CASSRGLVRGGEQFF
cdr3_nt: TGTGCCAGCAGCCGGGGACTAGTCAGGGGGGGTGAGCAGTTCTTC
v_call: TRBV6-1
clone_size: -
j_call: TRBJ2-1
d_call: -

cdr3_aa: CASRSGTYNSPLHF
cdr3_nt: TGTGCCAGCAGATCAGGGACTTATAATTCACCCCTCCACTTT
v_call: TRBV6-1
clone_size: few
j_call: TRBJ1-6
d_call: -